The 16 T cell receptor beta chains presented below share a single source sample, sequenced in a study of tumor-infiltrating lymphocytes in primary liver carcinoma. DNA and RNA were both co-extracted from about 19-30 mg of bulk tissue that had not been sorted. Priming with a constant-region primer yielded TCR beta cDNA from about 500 ng total RNA. Slightly modified ARM-PCR with three nested multiplex PCR rounds yielded TCR beta libraries. With TRBV1-TRBV30 forward primers and a C-beta reverse primer, the first two PCR rounds were run for approximately 10 cycles each. TCRdb re-analysed the multiplex PCR reads in MiXCR, keeping a single row per CDR3 protein. The sample contains 45,000 to 65,000 distinct CDR3 sequences, around 77% of which appear only once. The source material was liver tumor tissue from sampling region 5. Specified subset: tumor region T5, tumor centre. These receptors all come from a man between 35 and 55 years old with primary liver carcinoma and hepatitis B virus infection.

The chain couples TRBV6-2 or TRBV6-3 to TRBJ2-5, with D tentatively TRBD1 or TRBD2 (5 bases each). From germline, CDR1 is MNHEY and CDR2 SVGEGT. The CDR3 has 18 residues. With 4 bases removed from V and 0 bases from J, the gap between germline ends came to 21 bases. The CDR3 DNA is TGTGCCAGCAGTTCTCACCCTCGGGACCTCCCGTACCAAGAGACCCAGTACTTC. Translating it yields CASSSHPRDLPYQETQYF.

As for this clonotype: At one of its ends the junction is not consistent with the germline gene, which may arise from a read error. This chain joins TRBV28 and TRBJ2-7; 8 bases are a match to TRBD2. This CDR3 spans 15 amino acids. The germline V gene encodes CDR1 MDHEN and CDR2 SYDVKM. The CDR3 reads CASSRGSGGSYEQYF. CDR3 nucleotides: TGTGCAAGCAGTAGGGGAAGCGGGGGCTCCTACGAGCAGTACTTC.

In this sample, this clonotype turned up many times. The chain combines TRBV29-1 with TRBJ2-1, with D unclear. Trimming shortened V by 7 bases and J by 0 bases, and 10 bases separated the two germline ends. The CDR3 runs 13 residues. The germline V gene encodes CDR1 SQVTM and CDR2 ANQGSEA. CDR3 sequence reads: CSAAPLSYNEQFF. The CDR3 DNA is TGCAGCGCCGCCCCCCTCTCCTACAATGAGCAGTTCTTC.

This clonotype has at least ten counts. The rearrangement links TRBV24-1 to TRBJ2-1, with D maybe TRBD2 (6 bases). The CDR3 runs to 20 residues. Germline CDR1 and CDR2: KGHDR and SFDVKD. V dropped 3 bases and J dropped 1 base, with 24 bases sitting between them. CDR3 nucleotides: TGTGCCACCAGTGATACGACCGGGACTTACTATGAGGGTTCCTACAATGAGCAGTTCTTC. This codes for CATSDTTGTYYEGSYNEQFF.

The chain is built from TRBV6-2 or TRBV6-3 and TRBJ2-7, with D possibly matching TRBD2 (5 bases). Germline CDR1 is MNHEY and CDR2 is SVGEGT. Trimming cost V 9 bases and J 7 bases, with 13 bases left between them. The CDR3 is 11 residues long. For the CDR3, the DNA is TGTGCCAGTAGGACTCCTCTGGAGCAGTACTTC. It codes for CASRTPLEQYF.

Notes on this clonotype: This is likely a read error, given that the CDR3 carries no conserved phenylalanine or tryptophan at its end. Because the CDR3's place on the DNA is in doubt, the DNA is left out and the CDR3 is given as listed by TCRdb. J is TRBJ2-3 and V is TRBV12-3 or TRBV12-4; TRBD1, the table's D call, was not compared with the DNA. Both ends counted, the CDR3 spans 13 residues. The CDR3 spells CASRGTGGYTQYL.

This clonotype has a single count. The conserved closing phenylalanine or tryptophan is absent in this CDR3, likely reflecting a read error. V and J are TRBV28 and TRBJ2-1; a weak D match, TRBD2 (6 bases). CDR3 length: 14 amino acids. Per germline, CDR1 MDHEN and CDR2 SYDVKM. CDR3 loop: CVSSRDLDYNEQFL. CDR3 sequence (DNA): TGTGTCAGCAGTCGGGACTTGGACTACAATGAGCAGTTCTTA.

A word on this clonotype: Mismatch with germline at one junction end may stem from a read error. The rearrangement joins TRBV11-2 to TRBJ2-6; TRBD2 might be the D (5 bases). The CDR3 consists of 15 residues. Germline V gives CDR1 SGHAT, CDR2 FQNNGV. The CDR3 DNA follows: TGTGCCACCCAGCGGCCGCGATCTGAGGCCAACGTACTGACTTTC. Protein product: CATQRPRSEANVLTF.

The gene calls are TRBV5-5 and TRBJ2-7, with no clear D. CDR1 is SGHKS and CDR2 is YYEKEE in the germline V gene (reference sequence). There are 16 residues in the CDR3. V dropped 4 bases and J dropped 4 bases, with 21 bases sitting between them. This chain's CDR3 is CASSTRDSPDYYEQYF. CDR3 coding DNA: TGTGCCAGCAGCACCCGTGACTCCCCGGATTATTACGAGCAGTACTTC.

This clonotype showed up just once. The chain uses TRBV29-1 and TRBJ1-2; D ambiguous. This CDR3 region has 14 residues. Germline V gene lookup returns CDR1 SQVTM and CDR2 ANQGSEA. V lost 6 bases and J lost 4, with 18 bases in between. DNA of the CDR3: TGCAGCGTCAAGTTTAGACGGTCGGTCTATGGCTACACCTTC. Translation: CSVKFRRSVYGYTF.

The chain uses TRBV5-4 and TRBJ2-7, with 7 positions matching TRBD2. V shed 5 bases and J 6 bases; nucleotides not matched to a gene: 11. The CDR3 loop spans 14 amino acids. Germline CDR1 and CDR2: SGHNT and YYREEE (reference sequence). In nucleotides, the CDR3 is TGTGCCAGCAGTTTACGGACTAGAGGGAGCGAGCAGTACTTC. Translating gives CASSLRTRGSEQYF.

A remark on this clonotype: The junction does not match germline at one end; this may be a read error. The genes are TRBV7-9 and TRBJ1-4, with TRBD1 identical over 10 bases. CDR1 and CDR2 from the germline V gene are SEHNR and FQNEAQ (reference sequence). The CDR3 covers 16 residues. The CDR3 protein is CVSSHSGQGKGEKLFF. The DNA of the CDR3 is TGTGTCAGCAGCCATTCGGGACAGGGGAAAGGTGAAAAACTGTTTTTT.

Many counts were recorded for this clonotype. V usage is TRBV18 and J usage is TRBJ1-1, with D tentatively TRBD1 (5 bases). The CDR3 is 16 residues long. Per germline, CDR1 KGHSH and CDR2 LQKENI. The germline V and J ends were trimmed by 2 bases and 0 bases, with 13 bases remaining between them. CDR3 coding DNA: TGTGCCAGCTCACCAACCCGCGACAGTCTGAACACTGAAGCTTTCTTT. Translating gives CASSPTRDSLNTEAFF.

J is TRBJ2-5 and V is TRBV5-1; 8 bases fit TRBD1. This CDR3 spans 15 amino acids. Germline CDR1 and CDR2: SGHRS and YFSETQ. The V segment lost 5 bases and the J segment 6 bases; nucleotides outside the gene matches: 12. This CDR3 reads CASRLPGGEGKTQYF. CDR3 coding DNA: TGCGCCAGCAGGTTACCAGGGGGCGAAGGAAAGACCCAGTACTTC.

Of note for this clonotype: Compared with germline, one end of the junction differs, possibly owing to a read error. The CDR3, as DNA: TGTGCCGGCAGCCTCCGGTCAGCCCCAGGGGTGACCCAGTACTTC. Residues: CAGSLRSAPGVTQYF. The chain recombines TRBV11-2 with TRBJ2-5; a possible D gene is TRBD1 (6 bases). This CDR3 contains 15 residues. The germline V gene encodes CDR1 SGHAT and CDR2 FQNNGV.

On this clonotype itself: The germline gene is not matched at one end of the junction; a read error may be the cause. The rearrangement uses TRBV11-2 and TRBJ2-3; 7 bases align to TRBD2. Germline V gene data show CDR1 as SGHAT and CDR2 as FQNNGV. The CDR3 covers 16 residues. CDR3 amino acids: CVNSRETGRVGDTLYF. The CDR3 DNA sequence: TGTGTCAACAGCCGGGAAACTGGGAGGGTCGGAGATACGCTGTATTTT. Drawing the rest from reference TRBV11-2 and TRBJ2-3, the complete variable domain is EAGVAQSPRYKIIEKRQSVAFWCNPISGHATLYWYQQILGQGPKLLIQFQNNGVVDDSQLPKDRFSAERLKGVDSTLKIQPAKLEDSAVYLCVNSRETGRVGDTLYFGPGTRLTVL.